This T cell receptor (beta chain) was sequenced during a study of technical replicates of blood from a handful of donors. Generated by immunoSEQ multiplex PCR, the TCRdb table keeps only in-frame clones and is missing some. The sample has over 50,000 clones, approximately 97% seen once. The CDR3 extends over 16 amino acids. Germline trimming cut 5 bases from V and 5 bases from J; bases unmatched to any gene: 9. CDR1 is SGDLS, CDR2 YYNGEE, per germline. The sample holds one count of this clone. The specimen was T cells isolated from PBMCs. The TCR originated in a human donor in good health. This chain uses TRBV9 with TRBJ1-6; 8 bases match TRBD1. The chain's CDR3 is CASSLGQGKDNSPLHF. CDR3 nucleotide sequence: TGTGCCAGCAGTCTCGGACAGGGCAAGGATAATTCACCCCTCCACTTT.